Shown below are 27 T cell receptor beta chains from a single sample sequenced in a study of cytotoxic CD8 clonotypes in ibrutinib-treated CLL. Clones were sequenced by immunoSEQ multiplex PCR, and TCRdb holds only the in-frame ones, with some missing. Of approximately 50,000 clones listed, about 70% are singletons. Sequences were derived from PBMCs, sampled after 12 months of ibrutinib treatment. These receptors all come from a human donor with chronic lymphocytic leukemia.

There are a few counts of this clone. The CDR3, as DNA: TGTGCCAGCAGCCTCCAGGGGATCGAGCAGTACTTC. Amino acid sequence: CASSLQGIEQYF. The chain recombines TRBV7-9 with TRBJ2-7; D might be TRBD1 (6 bases). V was trimmed by 5 bases and J by 6 bases, leaving 11 bases between them. Germline V gene data show CDR1 as SEHNR and CDR2 as FQNEAQ (reference sequence). The CDR3 has 12 amino acids.

The chain combines TRBV7-9 with TRBJ2-7, with 9 bases matching TRBD2. J was trimmed by 4 bases and V by 4 bases; bases with no gene match: 20. CDR1 and CDR2 from the germline V gene are SEHNR and FQNEAQ (reference sequence). The length of the CDR3 is 19 residues. The CDR3 reads CASSSPVRAGGPLLYEQYF. The CDR3 nucleotides are TGTGCCAGCAGCTCCCCGGTGAGAGCGGGGGGACCGCTGTTGTACGAGCAGTACTTC. The variable domain in full, completed from reference TRBV7-9 and TRBJ2-7, reads DTGVSQNPRHKITKRGQNVTFRCDPISEHNRLYWYRQTLGQGPEFLTYFQNEAQLEKSRLLSDRFSAERPKGSFSTLEIQRTEQGDSAMYLCASSSPVRAGGPLLYEQYFGPGTRLTVT.

The genes are TRBV19 and TRBJ2-6; weak D call: TRBD1 (5 bases). Germline CDR1 and CDR2: LNHDA and SQIVND (reference sequence). The CDR3 loop spans 15 amino acids. V gave up 8 bases and J gave up 0 bases, with 11 bases separating them. This chain's CDR3 is CASDQGNSGANVLTF. CDR3 nucleotide sequence: TGTGCCAGTGACCAGGGAAACTCTGGGGCCAACGTCCTGACTTTC.

The rearrangement links TRBV29-1 to TRBJ2-3; possible D gene TRBD1, 5 bases. CDR1 is SQVTM, CDR2 ANQGSEA, per germline. The CDR3 sequence is 15 residues long. V lost 1 base and J 2 bases, leaving 13 bases between the germline ends. The chain's CDR3 is CSVEGRAANTDTQYF. In DNA form, the CDR3 reads TGCAGCGTTGAAGGCAGGGCAGCAAACACAGATACGCAGTATTTT.

This chain links TRBV6-6 with TRBJ2-7; TRBD2 is a possible D gene (7 bases). The germline V and J ends were trimmed by 0 bases and 3 bases, with 12 bases remaining between them. The CDR3 is made up of 15 amino acids. Germline-derived CDR1 and CDR2 are MNHNY and SVGAGI (reference sequence). The CDR3 here is CASSYSGGGSYEQYF. The CDR3 bases are TGTGCCAGCAGTTACTCAGGGGGGGGAAGCTACGAGCAGTACTTC.

The genes are TRBV28 and TRBJ1-3; D is undetermined. Germline loops: CDR1 MDHEN, CDR2 SYDVKM. V was clipped by 5 bases and J by 2 bases, with 10 bases between them. The CDR3 extends over 14 amino acids. The CDR3 DNA sequence: TGTGCCAGCAGTCGTCACGGCGCTGGAAACACCATATATTTT. Protein sequence: CASSRHGAGNTIYF.

The chain has TRBV11-2 and TRBJ2-7; D is uncertain. Trimming shortened V by 0 bases and J by 2 bases, and 8 bases separated the two germline ends. Germline lookup yields CDR1 SGHAT and CDR2 FQNNGV. The CDR3 length is 14 residues. CDR3 nucleotides: TGTGCCAGCAGCTTAGAACCCCAGGCCTACGAGCAGTACTTC. This sequence encodes CASSLEPQAYEQYF.

V is TRBV5-1 and J is TRBJ2-1; D perhaps matches TRBD2 (6 bases). V gave up 4 bases and J gave up 8 bases, with 16 bases separating them. Per the germline V gene, CDR1 is SGHRS and CDR2 is YFSETQ. The CDR3 has 14 amino acids. The CDR3 is CASSRDSPFDEQFF. In nucleotides, the CDR3 is TGCGCCAGCAGCCGGGACTCCCCATTCGATGAGCAGTTCTTC.

The rearrangement joins TRBV19 to TRBJ1-4, with 9 bases fitting TRBD1. The CDR3 totals 14 residues. Per the germline V gene, CDR1 is LNHDA and CDR2 is SQIVND (reference sequence). V lost 5 bases to trimming and J lost 7 bases; unmatched junction nucleotides: 5. The CDR3 DNA reads TGTGCCAGTAGTCAGAACAGGGGGCTTGAAAAACTGTTTTTT. Its translation is CASSQNRGLEKLFF.

Comment on this clone: The junction departs from germline at one end; a sequencing error may be responsible. The CDR3 protein is CASSLDRGRVRGAVF. The CDR3 nucleotides read TGTGCCAGCAGCTTAGACAGGGGGCGTGTCCGGGGAGCTGTTTTT. The rearrangement uses TRBV7-3 and TRBJ2-2; 10 bases are a match to TRBD1. Looked up from germline, CDR1 is SGHTA and CDR2 is FQGTGA. CDR3 length: 15 residues. Full variable domain (rest looked up from reference TRBV7-3 and TRBJ2-2): GAGVSQTPSNKVTEKGKYVELRCDPISGHTALYWYRQSLGQGPEFLIYFQGTGAADDSGLPNDRFFAVRPEGSVSTLKIQRTERGDSAVYLCASSLDRGRVRGAVFGEGSRLTVL.

The chain recombines TRBV10-1 with TRBJ1-6; D unresolved. CDR3 size: 13 residues. Germline CDR1 is WNHNN and CDR2 is SYGVQD (reference sequence). The ends were cut back, 7 bases at V and 6 bases at J, with 10 bases in the middle. This CDR3 reads CASTKGFNSPLHF. In DNA form, the CDR3 reads TGCGCCAGCACGAAGGGTTTTAATTCACCCCTCCACTTT.

V gene TRBV7-9 combines with J gene TRBJ1-2; D uncertain. The CDR3 sequence is 16 residues long. V shed 4 bases and J shed 5 bases, with 20 bases lying between them. In germline, CDR1 is SEHNR, CDR2 FQNEAQ (reference sequence). The CDR3 loop reads CASSSSGYGRSYGYTF. The CDR3 nucleotides read TGTGCCAGCAGCTCCTCGGGGTACGGACGTTCATATGGCTACACCTTC.

The chain is built from TRBV30 and TRBJ2-7, with D perhaps matching TRBD1 (6 bases). Deletions cut 4 bases from V and 4 bases from J, with 14 bases between. This CDR3 is 13 amino acids long. Germline CDR1 is GTSNPN and CDR2 is SVGIG (reference sequence). The CDR3 here is CAWNPGTSYEQYF. The DNA of the CDR3 is TGTGCCTGGAACCCCGGGACATCTTACGAGCAGTACTTC.

This clone was seen more than once but under ten times. This rearrangement joins TRBV29-1 to TRBJ1-1; no definite D call. This CDR3 has 11 residues. Germline CDR1 is SQVTM and CDR2 is ANQGSEA. Trimming shortened V by 6 bases and J by 5 bases, and 10 bases separated the two germline ends. DNA of the CDR3: TGCAGCGTATCAATCGTGACTGAAGCTTTCTTT. This gives the protein CSVSIVTEAFF.

This clone is medium-sized (0.01 to 0.1%) within its sample. The chain carries TRBV9 and TRBJ2-7; 9 nucleotides agree with TRBD1. Germline V lookup: CDR1 SGDLS, CDR2 YYNGEE. V shed 0 bases and J 2 bases; nucleotides not matched to a gene: 6. The CDR3 extends over 16 amino acids. This CDR3 reads CASSVGRDRAPYEQYF. The CDR3, as DNA: TGTGCCAGCAGCGTAGGAAGGGACAGGGCCCCCTACGAGCAGTACTTC.

This clone showed up just a few times. This sequence joins TRBV7-6 and TRBJ2-7; either TRBD1 or TRBD2 may fit D (6 bases each). Per germline, CDR1 SGHVS and CDR2 FNYEAQ. The CDR3 extends over 14 amino acids. Trimming took off 5 bases at V and 4 bases at J, with 15 bases between the two ends. CDR3 nucleotide sequence: TGTGCCAGCAGCACCGAGGGGGGCGGGTACGAGCAGTACTTC. Amino acids: CASSTEGGGYEQYF.

V usage is TRBV10-2 and J usage is TRBJ1-1; D is unresolved. Germline V gene data show CDR1 as WSHSY and CDR2 as SAAADI. CDR3 length equals 13 residues. Trimming cost V 3 bases and J 1 base, with 6 bases left between them. In nucleotides, the CDR3 is TGCGCCAGCAGTGACGGCGAGAACACTGAAGCTTTCTTT. This encodes CASSDGENTEAFF.

The DNA for the CDR3 is TGTGCCAGCAGTTACGGGCAGACGTACCACTTT. This encodes CASSYGQTYHF. The chain has TRBV6-5 and TRBJ1-6; D unclear. CDR1 and CDR2 (germline): MNHEY, SVGAGI. V lost 2 bases to trimming and J lost 18 bases, with 11 bases between them. The CDR3 sequence is 11 residues long.

This chain joins TRBV28 and TRBJ1-4, with TRBD1 matching 8 bases. Germline V gives CDR1 MDHEN, CDR2 SYDVKM. The CDR3 totals 17 residues. Trimming at V came to 2 bases and at J to 1 base, leaving 6 bases not matched to a gene. CDR3 sequence: CASSLGRGRRTNEKLFF. CDR3 bases: TGTGCCAGCAGTTTAGGCAGGGGGCGCCGAACTAATGAAAAACTGTTTTTT.

The CDR3 region has the DNA TGTGCCAGCAGGGGGGCGATGAACACTGAAGCTTTCTTT. Encoded protein: CASRGAMNTEAFF. The chain employs TRBV2 and TRBJ1-1; D perhaps matches TRBD1 (6 bases). The CDR3 runs to 13 residues. With 6 bases removed from V and 0 bases from J, the gap between germline ends came to 8 bases. CDR1 and CDR2 from the germline V gene are SNHLY and FYNNEI. Combining the CDR3 with reference TRBV2 and TRBJ1-1 gives the whole variable domain EPEVTQTPSHQVTQMGQEVILRCVPISNHLYFYWYRQILGQKVEFLVSFYNNEISEKSEIFDDQFSVERPDGSNFTLKIRSTKLEDSAMYFCASRGAMNTEAFFGQGTRLTVV.

The rearrangement joins TRBV7-2 to TRBJ2-5, with D uncertain. This CDR3 contains 12 residues. Trimming stripped 0 bases from V and 3 bases from J, with 2 bases between. Germline loops: CDR1 SGHTA, CDR2 FQGNSA. CDR3 in amino acids: CASSLAEETQYF. The CDR3 DNA sequence: TGTGCCAGCAGCTTAGCGGAAGAGACCCAGTACTTC.

The V call is TRBV4-1, the J call TRBJ2-7; D not resolved. The V end was cut by 7 bases, the J end by 7 bases, with 26 bases between. This CDR3 region has 16 residues. Germline V lookup: CDR1 MGHRA, CDR2 YSYEKL. The CDR3, as DNA: TGCGCCAGCAAAAAGATGGTGACCCCTTCGACGGGTGAGCAGTACTTC. It is translated as CASKKMVTPSTGEQYF.

There are a few counts of this clone. The CDR3 sequence is CASSSPWGAYF. The CDR3 DNA follows: TGTGCCAGCAGTTCCCCCTGGGGGGCTTACTTC. The chain uses TRBV27 and TRBJ2-7; D might be TRBD1 or TRBD2, each matching 6 bases. CDR1 MNHEY and CDR2 SMNVEV come from the germline V gene (reference sequence). The CDR3 runs to 11 residues. V was shortened by 4 bases and J by 13 bases, with 14 bases between the two germline ends.

The V and J genes are TRBV11-2 and TRBJ1-1; D not resolved. This CDR3 comprises 13 residues. Looked up from germline, CDR1 is SGHAT and CDR2 is FQNNGV. With 3 bases removed from V and 1 base from J, the gap between germline ends came to 6 bases. This chain's CDR3 is CASSFQGNTEAFF. The CDR3 region has the DNA TGTGCCAGCAGCTTTCAAGGGAACACTGAAGCTTTCTTT.

V usage is TRBV11-2 and J usage is TRBJ2-1; the match to TRBD1 covers 7 bases. The CDR3 has 14 residues. V shed 3 bases, J shed 5 bases, and the junction held 4 bases outside the gene matches. The germline gives CDR1 SGHAT, CDR2 FQNNGV. The CDR3 region has the DNA TGTGCCAGCAGCTTTGAGACAGGGAACAATGAGCAGTTCTTC. This encodes CASSFETGNNEQFF. Full variable domain (missing parts from reference TRBV11-2 and TRBJ2-1): EAGVAQSPRYKIIEKRQSVAFWCNPISGHATLYWYQQILGQGPKLLIQFQNNGVVDDSQLPKDRFSAERLKGVDSTLKIQPAKLEDSAVYLCASSFETGNNEQFFGPGTRLTVL.

The V call is TRBV27, the J call TRBJ2-7; 10 bases align to TRBD2. In germline, CDR1 is MNHEY, CDR2 SMNVEV (reference sequence). The V and J ends lost 5 bases and 2 bases, in that order; junction bases with no gene match: 3. This CDR3 is built from 14 residues. For the CDR3, the DNA is TGTGCCAGCAGTCCGGGACTAGCGACCTACGAGCAGTACTTC. It translates to CASSPGLATYEQYF.

J is TRBJ2-1 and V is TRBV5-1; 7 bases align to TRBD1. V was pared by 3 bases and J by 0 bases, with 6 bases of the junction left unmatched. The CDR3 length is 16 residues. Looked up from germline, CDR1 is SGHRS and CDR2 is YFSETQ. CDR3 region: CASSWTGQSSYNEQFF. The CDR3 bases are TGCGCCAGCAGCTGGACAGGTCAGAGCTCCTACAATGAGCAGTTCTTC.